A selection of T cell receptor beta chains follows, all from one sample in a study of T cells in Graves' hyperthyroidism and ophthalmopathy. TCRdb independently ran MiXCR on the multiplex PCR reads; one entry per CDR3 protein. This sample yields a few hundred thousand distinct CDR3 sequences, of which 12% to 15% are seen a single time; around 32% belongs to the top ten. Sequencing was done on a sample of blood. The receptors come from a woman aged 40 to 50 with Graves' ophthalmopathy. The CDR3 runs from the conserved cysteine through the conserved F or W. The D gene is left open where the match is weak. Clone sizes are given selectively: once, few, many, or a class where the clone is expanded.

>TRBJ2-7|TRBV28|TRBD2|many
CASSPLGREVLYEQYF
TGTGCCAGCAGTCCCCTCGGGCGGGAGGTCCTCTACGAGCAGTACTTC
>TRBJ1-5|TRBV6-1|TRBD1|many
CASSGTGIGQPQHF
TGTGCCAGCAGTGGGACAGGGATAGGTCAGCCCCAGCATTTT
>TRBJ2-7|TRBV20-1|TRBD1|once
CSASIRDRAPEQYF
TGCAGTGCTAGCATCCGGGACAGGGCACCCGAGCAGTACTTC
>TRBJ2-7|TRBV10-1|.|many
CASSDRVGSSYEQYF
TGCGCCAGCAGTGATAGGGTGGGATCCTCCTACGAGCAGTACTTC
>TRBJ1-1|TRBV27|.|many
CASEAGGGREAFF
TGTGCCAGCGAGGCTGGGGGGGGACGGGAAGCTTTCTTT
>TRBJ2-1|TRBV12-3/TRBV12-4|TRBD2|many
CASSFSSGGYNEQFF
TGTGCCAGCAGTTTCTCTAGCGGGGGTTACAATGAGCAGTTCTTC
>TRBJ2-1|TRBV20-1|.|many
CSAGSVNEQFF
TGCAGTGCGGGATCGGTCAATGAGCAGTTCTTC
>TRBJ1-5|TRBV7-2|TRBD1|.
CASSLGDRHNQPQHF
TGTGCCAGCAGCTTAGGGGACAGACACAATCAGCCCCAGCATTTT
>TRBJ1-4|TRBV7-9|.|few
CASSPTWEKLFF
TGTGCCAGCAGCCCTACATGGGAAAAACTGTTTTTT
>TRBJ1-4|TRBV20-1|.|.
CSAPGTNEKLFF
TGCAGTGCTCCAGGAACTAATGAAAAACTGTTTTTT
>TRBJ1-5|TRBV28|TRBD1|many
CASTPGQGELRPQHF
TGTGCCAGCACCCCTGGACAGGGCGAGCTTCGGCCCCAGCATTTT
>TRBJ2-1|TRBV20-1|.|.
CSARDQDTPPREQFF
TGCAGTGCTAGAGATCAGGACACCCCGCCGAGGGAGCAGTTCTTC
>TRBJ1-4|TRBV20-1|TRBD1|many
CSARGQGFATNEKLFF
TGCAGTGCTAGAGGACAGGGATTCGCAACTAATGAAAAACTGTTTTTT
>TRBJ2-2|TRBV11-2|.|many
CASSALGGALQELFF
TGTGCCAGCAGCGCCTTAGGGGGGGCCCTGCAAGAGCTGTTTTTT
>TRBJ2-7|TRBV7-6|.|many
CASSPRAIRTYEQYF
TGTGCCAGCAGCCCGCGGGCCATAAGAACCTACGAGCAGTACTTC
>TRBJ2-3|TRBV6-1|.|.
CASGSRPDTQYF
TGTGCCAGCGGGAGTCGGCCAGATACGCAGTATTTT
>TRBJ1-1|TRBV6-4|.|.
CASSASGFGGTEAFF
TGTGCCAGCAGTGCTTCGGGATTCGGGGGGACTGAAGCTTTCTTT
>TRBJ2-3|TRBV7-2|TRBD2|few
CANSLEGLAGWEDTQYF
TGTGCCAACAGCTTAGAAGGGTTAGCGGGATGGGAAGATACGCAGTATTTT
>TRBJ2-3|TRBV7-9|.|.
CASSRQTRDTQYF
TGTGCCAGCAGCCGACAGACCAGAGATACGCAGTATTTT
>TRBJ1-4|TRBV5-1|.|many
CASSSRLRATNEKLFF
TGCGCCAGCAGCTCCAGGCTTCGGGCAACTAATGAAAAACTGTTTTTT
>TRBJ2-5|TRBV10-1|TRBD1|many
CASSDRTGQETQYF
TGCGCCAGCAGTGATCGGACAGGGCAAGAGACCCAGTACTTC
>TRBJ2-2|TRBV2|.|many
CASSDLISGELFF
TGTGCCAGCAGTGACCTGATCTCGGGGGAGCTGTTTTTT
>TRBJ1-1|TRBV29-1|.|.
CSAVLSYPEAFF
TGCAGCGCCGTCCTCTCCTACCCTGAAGCTTTCTTT
>TRBJ2-2|TRBV20-1|.|few
CSAAQGGSTGELFF
TGCAGTGCTGCTCAGGGGGGTAGCACCGGGGAGCTGTTTTTT
>TRBJ1-2|TRBV7-9|TRBD1|many
CASSRYGQDLGRYGYTF
TGTGCCAGCAGCCGATACGGACAGGACCTAGGAAGATACGGCTACACCTTC
>TRBJ2-1|TRBV2|.|many
CASGPAGRFSYNEQFF
TGTGCCAGCGGACCTGCCGGGAGATTCTCCTACAATGAGCAGTTCTTC
>TRBJ2-1|TRBV12-5|.|many
CASGTLGGAVYNEQFF
TGTGCTAGTGGTACCCTTGGGGGCGCGGTCTACAATGAGCAGTTCTTC
>TRBJ2-3|TRBV12-3/TRBV12-4|.|.
CASSPTLETAQYF
TGTGCCAGCAGCCCCACCCTAGAGACCGCGCAGTATTTT
>TRBJ2-1|TRBV15|TRBD2|many
CATSRGDGGEKQFF
TGTGCCACCAGCAGAGGAGATGGGGGGGAAAAGCAGTTCTTC
>TRBJ2-1|TRBV7-9|TRBD2|many
CASRRTGAGVNEQFF
TGTGCCAGCAGGAGGACCGGGGCGGGGGTCAATGAGCAGTTCTTC
>TRBJ1-4|TRBV24-1|.|many
CATSVGKNEKLFF
TGTGCCACCAGTGTGGGGAAAAATGAAAAACTGTTTTTT
>TRBJ2-1|TRBV5-5|TRBD2|.
CASSLVISGGNEQFF
TGTGCCAGCAGCTTGGTGATTAGCGGGGGCAATGAGCAGTTCTTC